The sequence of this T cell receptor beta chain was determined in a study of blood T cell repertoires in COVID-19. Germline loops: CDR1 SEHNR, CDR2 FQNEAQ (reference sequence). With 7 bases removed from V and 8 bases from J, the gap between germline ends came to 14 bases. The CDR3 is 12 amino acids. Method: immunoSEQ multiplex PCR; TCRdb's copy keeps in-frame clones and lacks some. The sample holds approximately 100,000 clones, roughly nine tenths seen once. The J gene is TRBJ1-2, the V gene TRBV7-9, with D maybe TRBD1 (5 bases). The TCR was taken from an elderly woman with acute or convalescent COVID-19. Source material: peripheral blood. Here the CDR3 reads CASKTPGLGYTF. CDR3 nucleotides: TGTGCCAGCAAAACACCAGGGTTGGGCTACACCTTC. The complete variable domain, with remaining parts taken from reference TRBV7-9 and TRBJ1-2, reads DTGVSQNPRHKITKRGQNVTFRCDPISEHNRLYWYRQTLGQGPEFLTYFQNEAQLEKSRLLSDRFSAERPKGSFSTLEIQRTEQGDSAMYLCASKTPGLGYTFGSGTRLTVV.